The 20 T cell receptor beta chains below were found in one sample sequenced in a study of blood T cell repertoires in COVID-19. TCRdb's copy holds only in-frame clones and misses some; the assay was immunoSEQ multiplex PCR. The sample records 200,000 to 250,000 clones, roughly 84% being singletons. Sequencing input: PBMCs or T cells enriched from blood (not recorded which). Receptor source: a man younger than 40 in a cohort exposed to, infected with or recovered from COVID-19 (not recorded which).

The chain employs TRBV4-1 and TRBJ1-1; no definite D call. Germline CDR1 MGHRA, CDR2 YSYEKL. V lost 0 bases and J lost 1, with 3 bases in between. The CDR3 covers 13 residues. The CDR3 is CASSQDKNTEAFF. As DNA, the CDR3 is TGCGCCAGCAGCCAAGACAAGAACACTGAAGCTTTCTTT.

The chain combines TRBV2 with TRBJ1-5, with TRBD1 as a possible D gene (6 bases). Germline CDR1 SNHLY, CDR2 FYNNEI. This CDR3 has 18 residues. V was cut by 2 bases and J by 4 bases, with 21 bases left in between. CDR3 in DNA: TGTGCCAGCAGTGAACGTTGGAAGTCAGGGGCGAAGAATCAGCCCCAGCATTTT. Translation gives CASSERWKSGAKNQPQHF.

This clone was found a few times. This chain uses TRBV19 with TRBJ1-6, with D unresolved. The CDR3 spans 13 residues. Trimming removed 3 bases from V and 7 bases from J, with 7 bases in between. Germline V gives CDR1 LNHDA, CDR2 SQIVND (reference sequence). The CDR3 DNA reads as TGTGCCAGTAGTATCTCGGAGAATTCACCCCTCCACTTT. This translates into CASSISENSPLHF.

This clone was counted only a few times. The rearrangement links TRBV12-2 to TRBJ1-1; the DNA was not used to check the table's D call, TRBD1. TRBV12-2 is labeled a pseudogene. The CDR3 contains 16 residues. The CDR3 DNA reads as TGTGCAAGTCGCTCCATAAGGCCTCAGGGGGACACTGAAGCTTTCTTT. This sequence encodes CASRSIRPQGDTEAFF.

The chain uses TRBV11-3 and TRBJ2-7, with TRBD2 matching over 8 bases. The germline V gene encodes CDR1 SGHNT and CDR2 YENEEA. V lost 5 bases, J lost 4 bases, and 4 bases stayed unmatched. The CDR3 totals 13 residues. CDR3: CASSTGLEYEQYF. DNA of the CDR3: TGTGCCAGCAGCACGGGACTAGAGTACGAGCAGTACTTC.

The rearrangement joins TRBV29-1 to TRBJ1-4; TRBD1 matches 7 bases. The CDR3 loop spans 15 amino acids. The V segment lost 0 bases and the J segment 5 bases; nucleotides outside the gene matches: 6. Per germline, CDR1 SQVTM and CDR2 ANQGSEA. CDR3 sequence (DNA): TGCAGCGTTGAAGATTGGACAGGCCCGAATGAAAAACTGTTTTTT. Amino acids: CSVEDWTGPNEKLFF.

CDR3 loop: CASSLWREGTYEQYF. CDR3 sequence (DNA): TGTGCCAGCAGCTTGTGGCGGGAGGGGACCTACGAGCAGTACTTC. This sequence joins TRBV5-4 and TRBJ2-7; 9 nucleotides match TRBD2. Germline V gene lookup returns CDR1 SGHNT and CDR2 YYREEE (reference sequence). V dropped 1 base and J dropped 2; count of bases not matched to a gene: 4. CDR3 length equals 15 residues.

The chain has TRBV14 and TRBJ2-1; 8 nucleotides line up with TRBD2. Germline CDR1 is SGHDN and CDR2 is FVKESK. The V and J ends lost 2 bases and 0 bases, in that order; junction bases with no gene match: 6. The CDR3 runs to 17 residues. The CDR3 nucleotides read TGTGCCAGCAGCCAAAACCTCGGACTAGCCTCCTACAATGAGCAGTTCTTC. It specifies CASSQNLGLASYNEQFF.

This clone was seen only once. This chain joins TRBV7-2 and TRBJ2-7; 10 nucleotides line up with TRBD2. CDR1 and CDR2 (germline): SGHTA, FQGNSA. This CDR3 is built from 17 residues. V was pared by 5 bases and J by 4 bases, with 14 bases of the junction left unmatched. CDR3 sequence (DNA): TGTGCCAGCAGCAAGGGGGGTTGGGCTAGCGGGAGATACGAGCAGTACTTC. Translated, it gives CASSKGGWASGRYEQYF.

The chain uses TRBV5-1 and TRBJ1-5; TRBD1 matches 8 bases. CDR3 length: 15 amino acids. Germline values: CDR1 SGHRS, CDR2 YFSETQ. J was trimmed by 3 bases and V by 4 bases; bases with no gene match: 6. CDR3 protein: CASSRTTGVNQPQHF. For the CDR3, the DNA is TGCGCCAGCAGCCGAACGACAGGGGTCAATCAGCCCCAGCATTTT.

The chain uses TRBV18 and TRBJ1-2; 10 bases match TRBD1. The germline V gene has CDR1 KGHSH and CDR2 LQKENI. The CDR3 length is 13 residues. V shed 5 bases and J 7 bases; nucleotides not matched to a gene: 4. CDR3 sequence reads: CASSATGGSGYTF. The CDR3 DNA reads TGTGCCAGCTCAGCGACAGGGGGCAGTGGCTACACCTTC.

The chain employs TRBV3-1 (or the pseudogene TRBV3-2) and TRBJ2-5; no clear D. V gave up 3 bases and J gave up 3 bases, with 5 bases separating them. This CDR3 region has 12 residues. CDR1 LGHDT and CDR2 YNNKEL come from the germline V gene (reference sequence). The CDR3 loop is CASSHTEETQYF. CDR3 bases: TGTGCCAGCAGCCACACAGAAGAGACCCAGTACTTC.

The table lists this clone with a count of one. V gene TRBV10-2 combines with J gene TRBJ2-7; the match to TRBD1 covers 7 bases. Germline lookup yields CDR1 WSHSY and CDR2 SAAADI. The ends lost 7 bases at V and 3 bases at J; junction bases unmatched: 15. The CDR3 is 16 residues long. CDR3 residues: CASKVSVETGHYEQYF. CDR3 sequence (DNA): TGCGCCAGCAAAGTTAGCGTGGAGACAGGGCACTACGAGCAGTACTTC.

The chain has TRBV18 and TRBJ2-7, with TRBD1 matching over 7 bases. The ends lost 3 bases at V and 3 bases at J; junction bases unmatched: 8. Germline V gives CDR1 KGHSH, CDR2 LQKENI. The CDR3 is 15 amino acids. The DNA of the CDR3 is TGTGCCAGCTCACCGGTATGGACAGGTATCTACGAGCAGTACTTC. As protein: CASSPVWTGIYEQYF.

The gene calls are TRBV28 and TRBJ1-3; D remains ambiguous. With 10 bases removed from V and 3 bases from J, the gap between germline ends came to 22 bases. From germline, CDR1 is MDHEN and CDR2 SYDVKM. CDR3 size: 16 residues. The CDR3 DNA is TGTGCCACCTACTTTCTTACGGGAGAAGGTGGAAACACCATATATTTT. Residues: CATYFLTGEGGNTIYF.

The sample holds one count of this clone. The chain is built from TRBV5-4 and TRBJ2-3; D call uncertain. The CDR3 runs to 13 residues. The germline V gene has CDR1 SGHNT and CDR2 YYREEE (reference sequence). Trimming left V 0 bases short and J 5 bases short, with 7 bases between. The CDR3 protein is CASSLDAGDTQYF. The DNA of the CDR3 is TGTGCCAGCAGCTTGGACGCCGGAGATACGCAGTATTTT.

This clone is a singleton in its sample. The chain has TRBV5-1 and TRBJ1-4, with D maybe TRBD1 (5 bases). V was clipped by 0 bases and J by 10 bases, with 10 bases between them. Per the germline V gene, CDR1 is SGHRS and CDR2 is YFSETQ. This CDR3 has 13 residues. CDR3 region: CASSLDTGGKLFF. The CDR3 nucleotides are TGCGCCAGCAGCTTGGACACGGGGGGAAAACTGTTTTTT.

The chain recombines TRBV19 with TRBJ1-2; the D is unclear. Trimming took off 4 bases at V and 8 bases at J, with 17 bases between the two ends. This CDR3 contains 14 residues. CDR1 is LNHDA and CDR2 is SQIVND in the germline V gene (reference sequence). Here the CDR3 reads CASSTTGFSPGYTF. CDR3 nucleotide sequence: TGTGCCAGTAGTACCACCGGGTTCTCCCCGGGCTACACCTTC.

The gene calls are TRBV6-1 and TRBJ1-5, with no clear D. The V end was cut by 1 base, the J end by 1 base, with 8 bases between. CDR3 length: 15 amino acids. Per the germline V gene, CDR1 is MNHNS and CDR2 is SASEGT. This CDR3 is CASSEGRESNQPQHF. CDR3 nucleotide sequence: TGTGCCAGCAGTGAAGGGCGGGAAAGCAATCAGCCCCAGCATTTT.

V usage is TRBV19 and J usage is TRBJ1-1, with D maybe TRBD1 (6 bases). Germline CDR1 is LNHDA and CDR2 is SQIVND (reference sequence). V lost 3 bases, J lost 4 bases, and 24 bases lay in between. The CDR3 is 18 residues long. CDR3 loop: CASSILNSTGWGFTEAFF. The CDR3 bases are TGTGCCAGTAGTATCCTTAATTCGACAGGCTGGGGTTTCACTGAAGCTTTCTTT.